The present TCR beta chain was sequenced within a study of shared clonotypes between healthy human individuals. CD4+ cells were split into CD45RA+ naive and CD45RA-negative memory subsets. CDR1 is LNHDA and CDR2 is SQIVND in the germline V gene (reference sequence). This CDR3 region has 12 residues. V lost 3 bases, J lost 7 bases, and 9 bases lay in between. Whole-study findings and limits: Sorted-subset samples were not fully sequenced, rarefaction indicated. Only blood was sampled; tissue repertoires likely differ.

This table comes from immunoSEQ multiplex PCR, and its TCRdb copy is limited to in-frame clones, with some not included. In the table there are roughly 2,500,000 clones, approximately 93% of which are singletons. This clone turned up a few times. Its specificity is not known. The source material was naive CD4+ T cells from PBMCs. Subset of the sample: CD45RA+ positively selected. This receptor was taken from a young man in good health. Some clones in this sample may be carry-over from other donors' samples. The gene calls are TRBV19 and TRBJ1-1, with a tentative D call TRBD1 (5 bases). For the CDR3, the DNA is TGTGCCAGTAGTATGTGGGACGGTGAAGCTTTCTTT. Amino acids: CASSMWDGEAFF.